A selection of T cell receptor beta chains follows, all from one sample in a study of beta chain features in type 1 diabetes. Assay: immunoSEQ multiplex PCR; the TCRdb copy retains only in-frame clones and omits some. In the table there are hundreds of thousands of clones, over 12% of which are singletons. Sequencing was done on a sample of naive CD4+ T cells from blood. The source is a man aged 18 to 30 with type 1 diabetes. Both conserved end residues are part of each CDR3. D genes are given only for firm matches. Expanded clones get a size class; other rows say once, few or many, or leave the size out.

V gene: TRBV20-1; D gene: TRBD1; clone size: .; J gene: TRBJ1-1; CDR3 DNA: TGCAGTGCTAGGGGACAGGGAGAAGCTTTCTTT; CDR3 protein: CSARGQGEAFF
V gene: TRBV6-5; D gene: .; clone size: .; J gene: TRBJ2-5; CDR3 DNA: TGTGCCAGCAGTTACGCAGGAGGTACCAAGCGAGAGACCCAGTACTTC; CDR3 protein: CASSYAGGTKRETQYF
V gene: TRBV10-3; D gene: .; clone size: few; J gene: TRBJ2-5; CDR3 DNA: TGTGCCATCAGTGAAGGGGAAGGAGCAGAGACCCAGTACTTC; CDR3 protein: CAISEGEGAETQYF
V gene: TRBV11-1; D gene: TRBD1; clone size: few; J gene: TRBJ2-4; CDR3 DNA: TGTGCCAGCAGCTCGGGGTACTCGGGACAGGGGAACATTCAGTACTTC; CDR3 protein: CASSSGYSGQGNIQYF
V gene: TRBV7-9; D gene: .; clone size: .; J gene: TRBJ2-7; CDR3 DNA: TGTGCCAGCAGCTTCGAATCCACAGGCGAGCAGTACTTC; CDR3 protein: CASSFESTGEQYF
V gene: TRBV18; D gene: .; clone size: .; J gene: TRBJ1-2; CDR3 DNA: TGTGCCAGCTCACCGGGCCAACACTATGGCTACACCTTC; CDR3 protein: CASSPGQHYGYTF
V gene: TRBV15; D gene: .; clone size: few; J gene: TRBJ2-3; CDR3 DNA: TGTGCCACCAGGGACAGAAGCACAGATACGCAGTATTTT; CDR3 protein: CATRDRSTDTQYF
V gene: TRBV14; D gene: .; clone size: few; J gene: TRBJ2-7; CDR3 DNA: TGTGCCAGCAGCCATGGGGGTTACGAGCAGTACTTC; CDR3 protein: CASSHGGYEQYF
V gene: TRBV30; D gene: .; clone size: .; J gene: TRBJ1-4; CDR3 DNA: TGTGCCTGGAGTAGTGTTGGGGAAAAACTGTTTTTT; CDR3 protein: CAWSSVGEKLFF
V gene: TRBV11-2; D gene: .; clone size: few; J gene: TRBJ1-1; CDR3 DNA: TGTGCCAGCAGCGGTCTTTTAGACGCTTCCTTT; CDR3 protein: CASSGLLDASF
V gene: TRBV7-2; D gene: TRBD2; clone size: .; J gene: TRBJ2-1; CDR3 DNA: TGTGCCAGCAGCTTCAGGCTAGCGGGGAGAAATGAGCAGTTCTTC; CDR3 protein: CASSFRLAGRNEQFF
V gene: TRBV7-9; D gene: TRBD1; clone size: few; J gene: TRBJ2-1; CDR3 DNA: TGTGCCAGCAGCTTCGGACAGGGGTACAATGAGCAGTTCTTC; CDR3 protein: CASSFGQGYNEQFF
V gene: TRBV10-3; D gene: .; clone size: few; J gene: TRBJ1-1; CDR3 DNA: TGTGCCATCAGTTGGGACGGGGAGAACACTGAAGCTTTCTTT; CDR3 protein: CAISWDGENTEAFF
V gene: TRBV15; D gene: TRBD1; clone size: once; J gene: TRBJ1-5; CDR3 DNA: TGTGCCACCAGCTCAGGGACAGGGAAAGATGGTCAGCCCCAGCATTTT; CDR3 protein: CATSSGTGKDGQPQHF
V gene: TRBV4-3; D gene: .; clone size: .; J gene: TRBJ2-7; CDR3 DNA: TGCGCCAGCAGCCAAGTTGGACAGCAATACGAGCAGTACTTC; CDR3 protein: CASSQVGQQYEQYF
V gene: TRBV7-9; D gene: TRBD1; clone size: .; J gene: TRBJ1-2; CDR3 DNA: TGTGCCACTTCGAGGGGGCTGGGCTACACCTTC; CDR3 protein: CATSRGLGYTF
V gene: TRBV5-1; D gene: TRBD2; clone size: few; J gene: TRBJ2-2; CDR3 DNA: TGCGCCAGCAGCTTAGGGACTAGCGGGCGGAACACCGGGGAGCTGTTTTTT; CDR3 protein: CASSLGTSGRNTGELFF
V gene: TRBV19; D gene: TRBD1; clone size: few; J gene: TRBJ2-3; CDR3 DNA: TGTGCCAGTAGCCGGGACAGGTTGGCTCTCGATACGCAGTATTTT; CDR3 protein: CASSRDRLALDTQYF
V gene: TRBV30; D gene: .; clone size: .; J gene: TRBJ2-3; CDR3 DNA: TGTGCCTGGACTGTTGGAGATACGCAGTATTTT; CDR3 protein: CAWTVGDTQYF
V gene: TRBV6-5; D gene: .; clone size: .; J gene: TRBJ2-5; CDR3 DNA: TGTGCCAGCAGTTTCGGGGGCCTCTCGCAAGAGACCCAGTACTTC; CDR3 protein: CASSFGGLSQETQYF
V gene: TRBV10-3; D gene: .; clone size: .; J gene: TRBJ1-5; CDR3 DNA: TGTGCCATCAGATCCGGGAGCAATCAGCCCCAGCATTTT; CDR3 protein: CAIRSGSNQPQHF
V gene: TRBV9; D gene: TRBD2; clone size: .; J gene: TRBJ2-1; CDR3 DNA: TGTGCCAGCAGCGGCCCGGGGGGATACAATGAGCAGTTCTTC; CDR3 protein: CASSGPGGYNEQFF
V gene: TRBV19; D gene: .; clone size: few; J gene: TRBJ1-5; CDR3 DNA: TGTGCCAGTAGTTCAACCCCGGTAGGGCAGCCCCAGCATTTT; CDR3 protein: CASSSTPVGQPQHF
V gene: TRBV25-1; D gene: .; clone size: .; J gene: TRBJ2-7; CDR3 DNA: TGTGCCAGCAGTGAGGTCCTGTCCAACGAGCAGTACTTC; CDR3 protein: CASSEVLSNEQYF
V gene: TRBV18; D gene: TRBD1; clone size: .; J gene: TRBJ2-7; CDR3 DNA: TGTGCCAGCTCACCAAGGGACAGTTCCTACGAGCAGTACTTC; CDR3 protein: CASSPRDSSYEQYF
V gene: TRBV9; D gene: TRBD1; clone size: few; J gene: TRBJ1-4; CDR3 DNA: TGTGCCAGCAGCCCCCGACAGGGGGCAAAGGAAAAACTGTTTTTT; CDR3 protein: CASSPRQGAKEKLFF
V gene: TRBV7-9; D gene: .; clone size: .; J gene: TRBJ2-7; CDR3 DNA: TGTGCCAGCAGCTTAGAACGCTCGACTGCGACCTACGAGCAGTACTTC; CDR3 protein: CASSLERSTATYEQYF
V gene: TRBV11-2; D gene: .; clone size: few; J gene: TRBJ2-5; CDR3 DNA: TGTGCCAGCAGCGCAAACCCGACATCGGAGACCCAGTACTTC; CDR3 protein: CASSANPTSETQYF
V gene: TRBV5-1; D gene: TRBD1; clone size: .; J gene: TRBJ1-1; CDR3 DNA: TGCGCCAGCAGCTTAACAGGGGGGAGCACTGAAGCTTTCTTT; CDR3 protein: CASSLTGGSTEAFF
V gene: TRBV7-9; D gene: .; clone size: few; J gene: TRBJ2-4; CDR3 DNA: TGTGCCAGCAGCCAGACAGGGAGGGGTCAGTACTTC; CDR3 protein: CASSQTGRGQYF
V gene: TRBV18; D gene: TRBD1; clone size: once; J gene: TRBJ2-7; CDR3 DNA: TGTGCCAGCTCACCGACAGGGGAAGGGTTCGAGCAGTACTTC; CDR3 protein: CASSPTGEGFEQYF
V gene: TRBV4-3; D gene: .; clone size: .; J gene: TRBJ1-1; CDR3 DNA: TGCGCCAGCAGCCTCCTCAGTTCCACTGAAGCTTTCTTT; CDR3 protein: CASSLLSSTEAFF
V gene: TRBV2; D gene: TRBD1; clone size: .; J gene: TRBJ1-1; CDR3 DNA: TGTGCCAGCATGAGGGACAGGGGATGGGACACTGAAGCTTTCTTT; CDR3 protein: CASMRDRGWDTEAFF
V gene: TRBV7-9; D gene: TRBD1; clone size: few; J gene: TRBJ1-6; CDR3 DNA: TGTGCCAGCAGCGGACAGGGAGGAGAGTCCCTCCACTTT; CDR3 protein: CASSGQGGESLHF
V gene: TRBV28; D gene: .; clone size: .; J gene: TRBJ1-2; CDR3 DNA: TGTGCCAGCAGTTTGACAGGAACCTACACCTTC; CDR3 protein: CASSLTGTYTF
V gene: TRBV28; D gene: .; clone size: few; J gene: TRBJ1-6; CDR3 DNA: TGTGCCAGCACTCGTCCAGAGTCACCCCTCCACTTT; CDR3 protein: CASTRPESPLHF
V gene: TRBV25-1; D gene: TRBD2; clone size: few; J gene: TRBJ2-1; CDR3 DNA: TGTGCCAGCAGTAACAGCGGGGGCTCCTACAATGAGCAGTTCTTC; CDR3 protein: CASSNSGGSYNEQFF
V gene: TRBV29-1; D gene: .; clone size: few; J gene: TRBJ2-2; CDR3 DNA: TGCAGCGCAAACGAGATAGGGCCGACGAGCGGGGAGCTGTTTTTT; CDR3 protein: CSANEIGPTSGELFF
V gene: TRBV30; D gene: TRBD2; clone size: few; J gene: TRBJ2-3; CDR3 DNA: TGTGCCTGGAGTTCACTAGCGGATACGCAGTATTTT; CDR3 protein: CAWSSLADTQYF
V gene: TRBV6-5; D gene: .; clone size: few; J gene: TRBJ1-5; CDR3 DNA: TGTGCCAGCAGTGACAGGCTACAGCCCCAGCATTTT; CDR3 protein: CASSDRLQPQHF
V gene: TRBV6-5; D gene: .; clone size: few; J gene: TRBJ1-1; CDR3 DNA: TGTGCCAGCAGTCTGACAGATTTGGACACTGAAGCTTTCTTT; CDR3 protein: CASSLTDLDTEAFF
V gene: TRBV4-1; D gene: TRBD2; clone size: few; J gene: TRBJ2-3; CDR3 DNA: TGCGCCAGCAGCTCCGGACTAGCGGGAGGGGGAGATACGCAGTATTTT; CDR3 protein: CASSSGLAGGGDTQYF
V gene: TRBV28; D gene: .; clone size: .; J gene: TRBJ1-1; CDR3 DNA: TGTGCCAGCAGGACGACAGGGAACACTGAAGCTTTCTTT; CDR3 protein: CASRTTGNTEAFF
V gene: TRBV19; D gene: .; clone size: .; J gene: TRBJ2-5; CDR3 DNA: TGTGCCAGTACGACAGGAACCCAAGAGACCCAGTACTTC; CDR3 protein: CASTTGTQETQYF
V gene: TRBV27; D gene: .; clone size: few; J gene: TRBJ2-3; CDR3 DNA: TGTGCCAGCAGTTTATCAGGGGCCAACAGGGAGGTAGTAGTAGATACGCAGTATTTT; CDR3 protein: CASSLSGANREVVVDTQYF
V gene: TRBV5-4; D gene: TRBD1; clone size: few; J gene: TRBJ1-1; CDR3 DNA: TGTGCCAGCAGCTTAGGACAGGCGAACACTGAAGCTTTCTTT; CDR3 protein: CASSLGQANTEAFF
V gene: TRBV30; D gene: .; clone size: few; J gene: TRBJ2-7; CDR3 DNA: TGTGCCTGGAGTGTAGGAGGGGGCATCTACGAGCAGTACTTC; CDR3 protein: CAWSVGGGIYEQYF
V gene: TRBV7-2; D gene: .; clone size: few; J gene: TRBJ1-5; CDR3 DNA: TGTGCCAGCAGCTTACTGGGGGGGAGCAATCAGCCCCAGCATTTT; CDR3 protein: CASSLLGGSNQPQHF
V gene: TRBV30; D gene: TRBD1; clone size: few; J gene: TRBJ2-5; CDR3 DNA: TGTGCCTGGATCAGACAGGGAGAGACCCAGTACTTC; CDR3 protein: CAWIRQGETQYF
V gene: TRBV15; D gene: .; clone size: few; J gene: TRBJ1-1; CDR3 DNA: TGTGCCACCAGCAGGGTCGACATCCCTGTCGGGGGAGCTTTCTTT; CDR3 protein: CATSRVDIPVGGAFF
V gene: TRBV7-2; D gene: TRBD2; clone size: .; J gene: TRBJ2-1; CDR3 DNA: TGTGCCAGCAGCCTCAGAGCGGGGGCCTACAATGAGCAGTTCTTC; CDR3 protein: CASSLRAGAYNEQFF
V gene: TRBV7-6; D gene: TRBD1; clone size: .; J gene: TRBJ1-6; CDR3 DNA: TGTGCCAGCAGCGCCAACCGGGACAGACAGTCTTCACCCCTCCACTTT; CDR3 protein: CASSANRDRQSSPLHF
V gene: TRBV4-3; D gene: .; clone size: .; J gene: TRBJ1-5; CDR3 DNA: TGCGCCAGCAGCCAGGGCGGTAGCAATCAGCCCCAGCATTTT; CDR3 protein: CASSQGGSNQPQHF